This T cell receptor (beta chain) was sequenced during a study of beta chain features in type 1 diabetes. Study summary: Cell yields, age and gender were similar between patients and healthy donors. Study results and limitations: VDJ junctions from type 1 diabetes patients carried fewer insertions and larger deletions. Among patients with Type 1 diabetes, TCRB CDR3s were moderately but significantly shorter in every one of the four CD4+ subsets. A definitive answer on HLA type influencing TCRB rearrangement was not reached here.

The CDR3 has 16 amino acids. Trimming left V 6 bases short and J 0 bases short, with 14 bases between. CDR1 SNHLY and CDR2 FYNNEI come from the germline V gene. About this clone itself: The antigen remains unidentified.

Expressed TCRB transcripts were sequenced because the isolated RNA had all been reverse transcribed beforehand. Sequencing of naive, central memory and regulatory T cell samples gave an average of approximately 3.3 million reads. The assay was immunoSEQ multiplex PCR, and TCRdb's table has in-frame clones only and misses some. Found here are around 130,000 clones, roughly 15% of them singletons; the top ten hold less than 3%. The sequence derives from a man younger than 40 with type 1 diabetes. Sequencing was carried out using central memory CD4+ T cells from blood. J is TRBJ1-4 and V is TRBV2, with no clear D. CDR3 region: CASSGERMTTNEKLFF. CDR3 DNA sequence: TGTGCCAGCAGCGGGGAGAGGATGACAACTAATGAAAAACTGTTTTTT.